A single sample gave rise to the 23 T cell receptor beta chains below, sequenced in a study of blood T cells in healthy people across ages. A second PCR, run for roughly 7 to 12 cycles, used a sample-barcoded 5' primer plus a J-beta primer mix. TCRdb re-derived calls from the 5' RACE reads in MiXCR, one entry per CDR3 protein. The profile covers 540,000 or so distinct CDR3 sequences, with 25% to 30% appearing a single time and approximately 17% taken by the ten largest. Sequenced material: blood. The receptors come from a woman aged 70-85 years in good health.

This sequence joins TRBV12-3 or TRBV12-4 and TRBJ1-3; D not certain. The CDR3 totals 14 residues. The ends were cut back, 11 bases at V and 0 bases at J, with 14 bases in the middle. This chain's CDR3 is CASSRPYSGNTIYF. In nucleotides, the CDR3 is TGTGCCTCATCCCGTCCCTACTCTGGAAACACCATATATTTT.

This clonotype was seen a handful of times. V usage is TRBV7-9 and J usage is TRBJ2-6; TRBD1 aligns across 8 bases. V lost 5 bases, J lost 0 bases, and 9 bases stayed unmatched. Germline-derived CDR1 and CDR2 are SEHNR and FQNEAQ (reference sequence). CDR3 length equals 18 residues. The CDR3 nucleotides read TGTGCCAGCAGCAAGACAGGGGCTACAAACTCTGGGGCCAACGTCCTGACTTTC. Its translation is CASSKTGATNSGANVLTF.

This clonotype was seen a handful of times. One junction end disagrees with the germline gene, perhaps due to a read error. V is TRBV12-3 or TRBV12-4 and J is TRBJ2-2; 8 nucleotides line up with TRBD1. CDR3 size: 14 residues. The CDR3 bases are TGTGCCAGCAGATTAGGACAGGGAACCGGGGAGCTGTTTTTT. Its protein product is CASRLGQGTGELFF.

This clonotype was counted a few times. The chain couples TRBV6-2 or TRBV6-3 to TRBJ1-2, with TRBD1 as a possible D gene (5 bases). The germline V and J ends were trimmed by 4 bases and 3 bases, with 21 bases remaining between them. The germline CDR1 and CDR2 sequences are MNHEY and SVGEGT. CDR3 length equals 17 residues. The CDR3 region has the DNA TGTGCCAGCAGTTCGGCGGGACTCCCGGAGGTATACTATGGCTACACCTTC. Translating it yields CASSSAGLPEVYYGYTF.

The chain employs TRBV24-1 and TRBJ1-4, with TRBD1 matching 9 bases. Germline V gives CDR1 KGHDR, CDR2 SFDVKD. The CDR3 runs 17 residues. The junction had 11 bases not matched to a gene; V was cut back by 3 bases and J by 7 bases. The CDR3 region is CATSDIPGQGGSEKLFF. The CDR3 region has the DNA TGTGCCACCAGTGATATTCCGGGACAGGGAGGGAGTGAAAAACTGTTTTTT.

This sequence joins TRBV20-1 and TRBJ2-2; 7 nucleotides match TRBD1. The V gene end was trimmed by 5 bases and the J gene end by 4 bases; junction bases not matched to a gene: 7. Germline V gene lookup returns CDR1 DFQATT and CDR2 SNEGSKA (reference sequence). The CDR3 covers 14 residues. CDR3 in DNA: TGCAGTGCTTATACCGCAGGGGGCACCGGGGAGCTGTTTTTT. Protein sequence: CSAYTAGGTGELFF.

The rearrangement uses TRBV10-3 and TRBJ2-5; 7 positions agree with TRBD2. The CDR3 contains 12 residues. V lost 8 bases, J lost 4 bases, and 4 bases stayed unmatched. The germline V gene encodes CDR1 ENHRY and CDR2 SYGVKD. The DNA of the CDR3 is TGTGCCATCGGATCTAGCGGAGAGACCCAGTACTTC. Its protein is CAIGSSGETQYF.

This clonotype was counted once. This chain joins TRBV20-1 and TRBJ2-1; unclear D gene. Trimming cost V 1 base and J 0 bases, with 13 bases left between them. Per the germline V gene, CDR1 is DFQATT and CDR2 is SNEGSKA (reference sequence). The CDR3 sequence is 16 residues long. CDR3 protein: CSARGAGADSYNEQFF. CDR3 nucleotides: TGCAGTGCTAGAGGGGCCGGCGCCGACTCCTACAATGAGCAGTTCTTC.

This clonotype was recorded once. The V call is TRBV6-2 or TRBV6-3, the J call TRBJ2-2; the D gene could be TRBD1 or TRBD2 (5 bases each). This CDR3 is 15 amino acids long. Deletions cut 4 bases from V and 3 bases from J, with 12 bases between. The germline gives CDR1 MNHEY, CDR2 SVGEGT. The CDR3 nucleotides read TGTGCCAGCAGTTTAGGGACGTACTACACCGGGGAGCTGTTTTTT. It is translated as CASSLGTYYTGELFF.

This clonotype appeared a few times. The CDR3 DNA reads as TGCAGTGCGAGGTCCGGGACAGGGAGGTCTGAAGCTTTCTTT. Its translation: CSARSGTGRSEAFF. V is TRBV20-1 and J is TRBJ1-1; 9 bases line up with TRBD1. V was pared by 6 bases and J by 6 bases, with 11 bases of the junction left unmatched. This CDR3 is built from 14 residues. Germline lookup yields CDR1 DFQATT and CDR2 SNEGSKA (reference sequence).

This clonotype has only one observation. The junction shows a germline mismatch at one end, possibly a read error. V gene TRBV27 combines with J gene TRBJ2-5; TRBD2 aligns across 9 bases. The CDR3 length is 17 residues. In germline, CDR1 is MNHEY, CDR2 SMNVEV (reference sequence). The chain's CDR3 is CASSLTSGGWGKETQCF. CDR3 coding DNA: TGTGCCAGCAGTTTGACTAGCGGAGGGTGGGGGAAAGAGACCCAGTGCTTC.

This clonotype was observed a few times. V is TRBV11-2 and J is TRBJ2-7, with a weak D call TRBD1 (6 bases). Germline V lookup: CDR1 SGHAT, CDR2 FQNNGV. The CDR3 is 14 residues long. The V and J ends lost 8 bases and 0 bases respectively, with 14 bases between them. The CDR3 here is CASSLSDSSYEQYF. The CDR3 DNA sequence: TGTGCCAGCTCCCTGTCGGACAGCTCCTACGAGCAGTACTTC.

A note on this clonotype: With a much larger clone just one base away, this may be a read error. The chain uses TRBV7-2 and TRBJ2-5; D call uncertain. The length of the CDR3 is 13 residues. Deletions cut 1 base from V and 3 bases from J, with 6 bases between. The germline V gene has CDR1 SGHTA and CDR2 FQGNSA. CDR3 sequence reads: CASSLDAEETQYF. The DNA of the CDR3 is TGTGCCAGCAGCTTAGATGCAGAAGAGACCCAGTACTTC. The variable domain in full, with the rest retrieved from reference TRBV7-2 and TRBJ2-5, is GAGVSQSPSNKVTEKGKDVELRCDPISGHTALYWYRQSLGQGLEFLIYFQGNSAPDKSGLPSDRFSAERTGGSVSTLTIQRTQQEDSAVYLCASSLDAEETQYFGPGTRLLVL.

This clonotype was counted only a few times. For the CDR3, the DNA is TGTGCCAGCAGCTCCTCGGGACAGTTGAACACTGAAGCTTTCTTT. This sequence encodes CASSSSGQLNTEAFF. The V and J genes are TRBV5-5 and TRBJ1-1; 7 bases are shared with TRBD1. V lost 3 bases, J lost 0 bases, and 5 bases stayed unmatched. Germline V gives CDR1 SGHKS, CDR2 YYEKEE (reference sequence). The CDR3 has 15 residues.

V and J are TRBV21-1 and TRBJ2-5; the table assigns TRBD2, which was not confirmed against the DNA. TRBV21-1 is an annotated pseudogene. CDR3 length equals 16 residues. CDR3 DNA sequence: TGTGCCAGCAGCAAAGAAGAGCGGGGGGTCCTAGAGACCCAGTACTTC. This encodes CASSKEERGVLETQYF.

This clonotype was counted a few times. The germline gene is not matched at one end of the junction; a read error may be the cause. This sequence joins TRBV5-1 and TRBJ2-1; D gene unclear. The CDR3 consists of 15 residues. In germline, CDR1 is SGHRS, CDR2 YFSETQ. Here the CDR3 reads CASTKTASSYNEQSF. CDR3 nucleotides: TGCGCCAGCACAAAGACGGCGAGCTCCTACAATGAGCAGTCCTTC.

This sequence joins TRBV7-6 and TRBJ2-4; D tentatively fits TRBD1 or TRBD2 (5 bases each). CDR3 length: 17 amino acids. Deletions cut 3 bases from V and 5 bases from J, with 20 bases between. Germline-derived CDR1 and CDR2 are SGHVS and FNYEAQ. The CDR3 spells CASSLLGTAGPENIQYF. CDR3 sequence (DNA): TGTGCCAGCAGCTTGCTTGGGACGGCGGGTCCCGAAAACATTCAGTACTTC.

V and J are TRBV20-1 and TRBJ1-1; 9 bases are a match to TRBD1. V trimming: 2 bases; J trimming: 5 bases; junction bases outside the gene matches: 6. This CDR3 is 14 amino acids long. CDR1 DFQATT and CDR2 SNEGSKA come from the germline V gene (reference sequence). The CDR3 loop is CSARKGTGRTEAFF. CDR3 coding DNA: TGCAGTGCTAGAAAGGGGACAGGGCGGACTGAAGCTTTCTTT.

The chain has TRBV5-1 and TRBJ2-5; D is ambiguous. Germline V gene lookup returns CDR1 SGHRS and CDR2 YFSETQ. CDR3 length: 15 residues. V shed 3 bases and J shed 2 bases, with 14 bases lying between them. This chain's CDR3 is CASSSLPELQETQYF. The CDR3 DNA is TGCGCCAGCAGCTCGCTCCCCGAGTTACAAGAGACCCAGTACTTC. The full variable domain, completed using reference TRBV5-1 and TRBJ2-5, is KAGVTQTPRYLIKTRGQQVTLSCSPISGHRSVSWYQQTPGQGLQFLFEYFSETQRNKGNFPGRFSGRQFSNSRSEMNVSTLELGDSALYLCASSSLPELQETQYFGPGTRLLVL.

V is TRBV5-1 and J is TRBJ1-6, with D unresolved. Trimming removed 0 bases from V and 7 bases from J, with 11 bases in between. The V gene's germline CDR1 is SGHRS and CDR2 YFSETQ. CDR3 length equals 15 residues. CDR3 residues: CASSLEEGLNSPLHF. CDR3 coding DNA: TGCGCCAGCAGCTTGGAGGAGGGTTTGAATTCACCCCTCCACTTT.

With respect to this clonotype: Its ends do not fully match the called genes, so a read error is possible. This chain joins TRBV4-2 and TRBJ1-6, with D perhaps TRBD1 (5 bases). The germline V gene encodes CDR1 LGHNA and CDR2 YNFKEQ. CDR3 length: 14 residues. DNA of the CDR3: TGTGCCAGCAGCCCAGCACAGGCTAATTCACTCCTCCACTTT. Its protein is CASSPAQANSLLHF.

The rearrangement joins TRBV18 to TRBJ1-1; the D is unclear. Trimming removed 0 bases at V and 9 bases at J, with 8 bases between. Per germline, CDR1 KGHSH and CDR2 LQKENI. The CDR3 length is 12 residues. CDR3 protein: CASSPPRSKAFF. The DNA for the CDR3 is TGTGCCAGCTCACCACCGCGGAGCAAAGCTTTCTTT.

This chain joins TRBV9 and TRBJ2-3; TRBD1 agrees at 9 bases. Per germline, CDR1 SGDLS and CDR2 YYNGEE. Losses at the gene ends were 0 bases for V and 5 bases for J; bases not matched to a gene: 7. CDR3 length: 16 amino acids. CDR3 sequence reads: CASSVDATGGKDTQYF. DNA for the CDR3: TGTGCCAGCAGCGTAGACGCGACAGGGGGTAAAGATACGCAGTATTTT.